This is a list of T cell receptor beta chains from one sample in a study of blood T cell repertoires in COVID-19. TCRdb keeps only in-frame clones here, not all; method: immunoSEQ multiplex PCR. The sample lists approximately 150,000 clones, 75% to 90% occurring once. Sample: peripheral blood. These receptors were collected from a man in his fifties who had recovered from COVID-19. Both conserved end residues are part of each CDR3. The D gene is left open where the match is weak. Some rows mark clone size as missing; the rest say once, few, many or name a class of expanded clone.

clone size	V gene	J gene	D gene	CDR3 length	CDR3 DNA	CDR3 protein
few	TRBV25-1	TRBJ1-1	TRBD1	15	TGTGCCAGCAGTGAGCCGGGACAGAGAAACACTGAAGCTTTCTTT	CASSEPGQRNTEAFF
NA	TRBV6-2/TRBV6-3	TRBJ2-1	TRBD2	15	TGTGCCAGCAGTCAAGGACTAGCGGGGGGAAATGAGCAGTTCTTC	CASSQGLAGGNEQFF
NA	TRBV30	TRBJ1-2	TRBD1	15	TGTGCCTCGAAATCCGGGACAGGGGGCAACTATGGCTACACCTTC	CASKSGTGGNYGYTF
NA	TRBV29-1	TRBJ1-2	TRBD1	13	TGCAGCGGGGGGACAGGCCTTTCAAATGGCTACACCTTC	CSGGTGLSNGYTF
NA	TRBV13	TRBJ2-7	TRBD2	15	TGTGCCAGCAGTTTTCCGGGACTAGCGTCGTACGAGCAGTACTTC	CASSFPGLASYEQYF
NA	TRBV7-3	TRBJ2-1	NA	13	TGTGCCAGCAGCTTAGCAGGGAACAATGAGCAGTTCTTC	CASSLAGNNEQFF
NA	TRBV10-3	TRBJ1-6	TRBD1	15	TGTGCCATCAGTGAGTCGACTCAGGGGGTTTCACCCCTCCACTTT	CAISESTQGVSPLHF
once	TRBV7-2	TRBJ1-2	NA	14	TGTGCCAGCAGCTTAGCCCCAGGAATGTATGGCTACACCTTC	CASSLAPGMYGYTF
NA	TRBV29-1	TRBJ1-1	TRBD1	14	TGCAGCGCCGGGACAGGGGGCTCGGGCACTGAAGCTTTCTTT	CSAGTGGSGTEAFF
few	TRBV7-9	TRBJ2-7	NA	13	TGTGCCAGCAGCTCCAGTGGAGCCTACGAGCAGTACTTC	CASSSSGAYEQYF
NA	TRBV4-2	TRBJ1-1	NA	14	TGTGCCAGCAGCCAATCCGGGGATAACACTGAAGCTTTCTTT	CASSQSGDNTEAFF
NA	TRBV7-9	TRBJ2-7	TRBD2	16	TGTGCCAGCAGCCCCGGACTAGCGGGGGGTTCCTACGAGCAGTACTTC	CASSPGLAGGSYEQYF
NA	TRBV5-5	TRBJ1-6	NA	16	TGTGCCAGCAGCTTGGAGGCGGATAGAGGTAATTCACCCCTCCACTTT	CASSLEADRGNSPLHF
NA	TRBV4-2	TRBJ1-1	NA	14	TGTGCCAGCAGCCAAGAACGTTCCTCGGTAGAAGCTTTCTTT	CASSQERSSVEAFF
NA	TRBV25-1	TRBJ1-1	NA	13	TGTGCCAGCAGTGAAAGAGGGGTCCGGGGGGCTTTCTTT	CASSERGVRGAFF